This T cell receptor beta chain comes out of a study of T cells in localized non-small cell lung cancer. Overall study results and limits: Appearance in adjacent lung was seen for a median 57 of the top 100 tumor clones. It was uninvolved adjacent lung that showed the highest T cell clonality, exceeding tumor.

Method: immunoSEQ multiplex PCR; TCRdb's copy keeps in-frame clones and lacks some. The sample has under 70,000 clones; approximately 90% are singletons. Regarding this clone: No antigen is known for it.

Germline V gene sequence: CDR1 LNHDA, CDR2 SQIVND (reference sequence). V dropped 7 bases and J dropped 6 bases, with 6 bases sitting between them. This CDR3 is 11 amino acids long. This clonotype was obtained from a woman aged 35 to 75 with stage I lung adenocarcinoma. The V gene is TRBV19, the J gene TRBJ2-2; D call uncertain. Sequenced material: peripheral blood, taken before any cancer treatment. CDR3 sequence reads: CASTGSGELFF. The CDR3, as DNA: TGTGCCAGTACTGGGTCCGGGGAGCTGTTTTTT. Drawing the rest from reference TRBV19 and TRBJ2-2, the complete variable domain is DGGITQSPKYLFRKEGQNVTLSCEQNLNHDAMYWYRQDPGQGLRLIYYSQIVNDFQKGDIAEGYSVSREKKESFPLTVTSAQKNPTAFYLCASTGSGELFFGEGSRLTVL.